This TCR beta chain was captured in a study of T cell repertoires in cytomegalovirus infection. Study-wide findings and caveats: Identification of carriers of CMV plus the relevant HLA was performed using cumulative public TCR beta family frequency. Dominant in the ex vivo response were TCR beta clonotypes restricted by HLA-C and specific for CMV.

TCRdb itself ran the reads through MiXCR, one entry per CDR3 protein. The sample lists 600,000 to 700,000 distinct CDR3 sequences, roughly 33% occurring once. The sample holds a few counts of this clonotype. What it binds is not known. This receptor was identified in a human donor in good health (CMV status not recorded). Some clones in this sample may be carry-over from other donors' samples. Material: cultured PBMCs, obtained from culture after CMV antigen stimulation.

This chain's CDR3 is CSARDQQGSYNEQFF. The DNA for the CDR3 is TGCAGTGCTAGAGATCAACAGGGCTCCTACAATGAGCAGTTCTTC. The V call is TRBV20-1, the J call TRBJ2-1, with D perhaps TRBD1 (6 bases). Germline V lookup: CDR1 DFQATT, CDR2 SNEGSKA (reference sequence). The CDR3 spans 15 residues. Trimming removed 0 bases from V and 0 bases from J, with 9 bases in between.